These T cell receptor beta chains were read from a single sample in a study of T cells after yellow fever vaccination. One entry per CDR3 protein results from TCRdb running MiXCR on the 5' RACE reads. Of over 25,000 distinct CDR3 sequences in the sample, 10% are singletons; the top ten hold more than 10%. The starting material was PBMCs, either bulk or a sorted T-cell subset (CD4+, CD8+, memory, or dextramer-sorted; not recorded which), obtained around 14 days after the first yellow fever vaccination. These receptors all come from a man younger than 35 who received the YFV17D yellow fever vaccine. The CDR3 runs from the conserved cysteine through the conserved F or W. A D gene is named only where the DNA matches it firmly. Size values are once, few and many counts, or a class for expanded clones, and some rows have none.

d_call,j_call,clone_size,v_call,cdr3_aa,cdr3_nt
TRBD2,TRBJ2-5,many,TRBV3-1,CASSQGFGGTRRETQYF,TGTGCCAGCAGCCAAGGTTTCGGCGGGACTAGACGCGAGACCCAGTACTTC
NA,TRBJ1-2,many,TRBV24-1,CATSDGFGGYTF,TGTGCCACCAGTGATGGTTTCGGTGGCTACACCTTC
TRBD1,TRBJ1-3,NA,TRBV12-3/TRBV12-4,CASTLQGAGNTIYF,TGTGCCAGCACTTTACAGGGGGCTGGAAACACCATATATTTT
NA,TRBJ1-3,few,TRBV7-9,CASSRLTLSGNTIYF,TGTGCCAGCAGCCGCCTCACCCTCTCTGGAAACACCATATATTTT
NA,TRBJ1-6,few,TRBV7-9,CASSLVQSSYNSPLHF,TGTGCCAGCAGCTTAGTCCAGAGCTCCTATAATTCACCCCTCCACTTT
TRBD1,TRBJ2-7,many,TRBV6-5,CASSYGGQGGSYEQYF,TGTGCCAGCAGTTACGGCGGACAGGGGGGCTCCTACGAGCAGTACTTC
NA,TRBJ2-7,once,TRBV4-3,CACSQDYSIYPREQYF,TGCGCCTGCAGCCAAGACTATAGCATCTATCCTCGCGAGCAGTACTTC
NA,TRBJ2-7,many,TRBV5-6,CASSSLTSSQYF,TGTGCCAGCAGCTCCCTGACGTCAAGTCAGTACTTC
NA,TRBJ2-1,NA,TRBV9,CASSVELGSYNEQFF,TGTGCCAGCAGCGTAGAGCTGGGCTCCTACAATGAGCAGTTCTTC
TRBD2,TRBJ2-1,many,TRBV19,CASSKTSGSYNEQFF,TGTGCCAGTAGTAAGACTAGCGGCTCCTACAATGAGCAGTTCTTC
NA,TRBJ1-1,many,TRBV12-3/TRBV12-4,CASRPTGPNTEAFF,TGTGCCAGCAGACCAACAGGGCCGAACACTGAAGCTTTCTTT
NA,TRBJ1-2,many,TRBV7-9,CASSPGGATDYGYTF,TGTGCCAGCAGCCCGGGCGGGGCCACCGACTATGGCTACACCTTC
NA,TRBJ1-4,many,TRBV27,CASQRGTERRWGEKLFF,TGTGCCAGCCAAAGGGGGACCGAACGAAGGTGGGGTGAAAAACTGTTTTTT
NA,TRBJ2-3,many,TRBV6-1,CASRRDSTDTQYF,TGTGCCAGCAGACGGGACAGCACAGATACGCAGTATTTT
TRBD1,TRBJ2-7,NA,TRBV5-6,CARGPGPGGYEQYF,TGTGCCAGGGGCCCCGGGCCAGGGGGCTACGAGCAGTACTTC
TRBD1,TRBJ1-2,many,TRBV5-1,CASSSPGQSESYTF,TGCGCCAGCAGCTCCCCGGGACAGTCCGAGAGCTACACCTTC
NA,TRBJ2-1,many,TRBV27,CASRRVGQQFF,TGTGCCAGCCGCAGGGTCGGGCAGCAGTTCTTC
NA,TRBJ2-6,many,TRBV20-1,CSAKDSSGANVLTF,TGCAGTGCTAAAGACAGCTCTGGGGCCAACGTCCTGACTTTC
NA,TRBJ1-1,many,TRBV2,CASSESRTGAFF,TGTGCCAGCAGTGAAAGTCGGACCGGAGCTTTCTTT
NA,TRBJ2-5,many,TRBV14,CASSQNRETQYF,TGTGCCAGCAGTCAAAACAGGGAGACCCAGTACTTC